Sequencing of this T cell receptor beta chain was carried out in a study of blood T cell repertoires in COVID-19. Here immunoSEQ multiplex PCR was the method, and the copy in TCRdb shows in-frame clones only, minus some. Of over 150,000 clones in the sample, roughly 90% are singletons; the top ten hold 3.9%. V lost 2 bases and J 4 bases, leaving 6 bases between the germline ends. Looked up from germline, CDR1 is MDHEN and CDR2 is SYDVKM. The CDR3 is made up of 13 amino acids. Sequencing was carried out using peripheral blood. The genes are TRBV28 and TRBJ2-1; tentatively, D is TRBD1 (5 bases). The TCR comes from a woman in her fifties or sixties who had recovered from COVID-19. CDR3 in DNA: TGTGCCAGCAGTTTAAGACAGTACAATGAGCAGTTCTTC. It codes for CASSLRQYNEQFF.